This T cell receptor (beta chain) is from a study of identical twins. Germline assignment: CDR1 SGHDT and CDR2 YYEEEE. The CDR3 has 14 amino acids. The V and J ends lost 0 bases and 6 bases, in that order; junction bases with no gene match: 3. This clonotype has just a few counts. MiXCR was run by TCRdb on the 5' RACE reads, yielding one entry per CDR3 protein. Of about 520,000 distinct CDR3 sequences listed, 20% to 25% are singletons. The same sample was also studied in work on T cells expressing NK-cell markers. That work contributes: The study sequenced eight donors, seven HCMV-seropositive and one seronegative.

The TCR comes from a woman aged 18 to 35 in good health. V usage is TRBV5-6 and J usage is TRBJ1-5; 7 nucleotides line up with TRBD1. Input material: CD4+ T cells sorted from blood. CDR3 DNA sequence: TGTGCCAGCAGCTTGGCAGGGGGTGGTCAGCCCCAGCATTTT. This gives the protein CASSLAGGGQPQHF.